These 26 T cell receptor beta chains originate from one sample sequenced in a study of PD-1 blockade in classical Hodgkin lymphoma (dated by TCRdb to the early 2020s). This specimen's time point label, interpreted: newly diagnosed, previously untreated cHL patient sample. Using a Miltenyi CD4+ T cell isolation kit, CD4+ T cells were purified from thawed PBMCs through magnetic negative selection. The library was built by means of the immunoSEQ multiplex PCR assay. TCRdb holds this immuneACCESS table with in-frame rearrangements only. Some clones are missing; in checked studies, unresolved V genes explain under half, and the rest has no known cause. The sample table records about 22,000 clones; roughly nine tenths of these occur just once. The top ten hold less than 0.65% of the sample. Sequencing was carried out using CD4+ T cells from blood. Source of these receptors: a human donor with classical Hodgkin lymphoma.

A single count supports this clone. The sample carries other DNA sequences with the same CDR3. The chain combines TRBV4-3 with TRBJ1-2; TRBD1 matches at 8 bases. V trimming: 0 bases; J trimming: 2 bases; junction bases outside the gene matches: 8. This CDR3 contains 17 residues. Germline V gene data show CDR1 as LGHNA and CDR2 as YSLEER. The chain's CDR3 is CASSQDAGGNINYGYTF. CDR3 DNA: TGCGCCAGCAGCCAAGATGCAGGGGGCAACATAAACTATGGCTACACCTTC.

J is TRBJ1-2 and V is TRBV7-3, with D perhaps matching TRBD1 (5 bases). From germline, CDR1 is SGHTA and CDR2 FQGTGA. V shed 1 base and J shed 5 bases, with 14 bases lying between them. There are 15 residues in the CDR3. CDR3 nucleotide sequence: TGTGCCAGCAGCTTAAGTACAGGCAGCCTATATGGCTACACCTTC. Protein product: CASSLSTGSLYGYTF.

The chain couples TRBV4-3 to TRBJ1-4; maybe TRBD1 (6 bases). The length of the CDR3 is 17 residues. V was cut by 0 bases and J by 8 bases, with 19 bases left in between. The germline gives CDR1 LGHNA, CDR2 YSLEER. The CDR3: CASSQEAGGGAREKLFF. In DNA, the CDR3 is TGCGCCAGCAGCCAAGAGGCGGGTGGGGGGGCGCGGGAAAAACTGTTTTTT.

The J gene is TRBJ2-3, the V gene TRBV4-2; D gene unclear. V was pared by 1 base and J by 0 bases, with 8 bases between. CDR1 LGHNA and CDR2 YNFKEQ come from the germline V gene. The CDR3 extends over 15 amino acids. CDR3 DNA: TGTGCCAGCAGCCAAGGTCCGACTAGCACAGATACGCAGTATTTT. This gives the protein CASSQGPTSTDTQYF.

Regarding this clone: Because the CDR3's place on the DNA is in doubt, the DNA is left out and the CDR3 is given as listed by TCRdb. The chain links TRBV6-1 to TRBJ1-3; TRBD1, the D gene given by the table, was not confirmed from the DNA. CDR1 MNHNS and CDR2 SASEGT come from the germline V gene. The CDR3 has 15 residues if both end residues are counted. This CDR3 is CASILGPIARNTIYF.

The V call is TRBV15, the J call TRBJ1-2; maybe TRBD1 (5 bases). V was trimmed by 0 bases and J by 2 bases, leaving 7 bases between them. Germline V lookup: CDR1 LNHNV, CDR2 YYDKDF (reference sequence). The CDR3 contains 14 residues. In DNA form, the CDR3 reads TGTGCCACCAGCAGAGAGGCAGGGAACTATGGCTACACCTTC. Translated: CATSREAGNYGYTF.

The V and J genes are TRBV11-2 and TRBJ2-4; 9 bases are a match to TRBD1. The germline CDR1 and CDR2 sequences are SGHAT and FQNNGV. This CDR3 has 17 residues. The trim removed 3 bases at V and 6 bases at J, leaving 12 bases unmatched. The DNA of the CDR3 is TGTGCCAGCAGCTTGGGTGGTTTTAAGGGACAGGGAAACATTCAGTACTTC. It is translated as CASSLGGFKGQGNIQYF.

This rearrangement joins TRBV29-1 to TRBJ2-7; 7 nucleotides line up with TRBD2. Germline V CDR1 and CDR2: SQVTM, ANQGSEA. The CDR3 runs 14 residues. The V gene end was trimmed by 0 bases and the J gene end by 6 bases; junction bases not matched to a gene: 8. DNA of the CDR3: TGCAGCGTTGAAGAGAACACTAGCGTAGGCGAGCAGTACTTC. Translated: CSVEENTSVGEQYF.

The DNA for the CDR3 is TGTGCCAGCAGCTTGATTACGTCTACGGGGTACGAGCAGTACTTC. This sequence encodes CASSLITSTGYEQYF. V gene TRBV5-6 combines with J gene TRBJ2-7, with a tentative D call TRBD2 (5 bases). In germline, CDR1 is SGHDT, CDR2 YYEEEE. Trimming took 1 base from V and 4 from J, leaving 15 bases between them. The CDR3 spans 15 residues.

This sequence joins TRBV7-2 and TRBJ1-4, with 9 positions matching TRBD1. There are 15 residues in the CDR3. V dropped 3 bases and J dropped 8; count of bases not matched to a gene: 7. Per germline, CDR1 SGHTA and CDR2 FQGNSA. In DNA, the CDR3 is TGTGCCAGCAGCTTGGGGACAGGGAGCAAGGAAAAACTGTTTTTT. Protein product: CASSLGTGSKEKLFF.

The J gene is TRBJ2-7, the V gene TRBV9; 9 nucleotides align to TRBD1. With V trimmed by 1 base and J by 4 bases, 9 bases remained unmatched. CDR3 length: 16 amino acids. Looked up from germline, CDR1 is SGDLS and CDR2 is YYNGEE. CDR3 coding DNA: TGTGCCAGCAGCGTACTGGACAGGGGAGCCTCATACGAGCAGTACTTC. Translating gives CASSVLDRGASYEQYF.

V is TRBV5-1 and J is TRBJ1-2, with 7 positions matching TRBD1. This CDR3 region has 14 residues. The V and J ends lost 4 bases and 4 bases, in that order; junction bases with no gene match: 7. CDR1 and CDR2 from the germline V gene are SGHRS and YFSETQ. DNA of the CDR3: TGCGCCAGCAGCCGCACGGGACAGCGCTATGGCTACACCTTC. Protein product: CASSRTGQRYGYTF.

In DNA, the CDR3 is TGTGCCAGCAGCCTTACTTATAATTCACCCCTCCACTTT. This encodes CASSLTYNSPLHF. The chain couples TRBV4-2 to TRBJ1-6; D call uncertain. Germline assignment: CDR1 LGHNA and CDR2 YNFKEQ. V gave up 4 bases and J gave up 4 bases, with 5 bases separating them. This CDR3 is built from 13 residues.

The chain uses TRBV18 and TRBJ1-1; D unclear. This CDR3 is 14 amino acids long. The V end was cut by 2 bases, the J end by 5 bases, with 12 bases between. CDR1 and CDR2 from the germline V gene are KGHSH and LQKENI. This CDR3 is CASSPDTYPTEAFF. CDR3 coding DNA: TGTGCCAGCTCACCAGACACCTACCCGACTGAAGCTTTCTTT.

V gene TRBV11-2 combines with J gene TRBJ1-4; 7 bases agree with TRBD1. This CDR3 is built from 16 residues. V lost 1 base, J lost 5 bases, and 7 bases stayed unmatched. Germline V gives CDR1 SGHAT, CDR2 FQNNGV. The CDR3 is CASSLGGDRTNEKLFF. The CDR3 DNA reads TGTGCCAGCAGCTTAGGGGGGGACAGAACAAATGAAAAACTGTTTTTT.

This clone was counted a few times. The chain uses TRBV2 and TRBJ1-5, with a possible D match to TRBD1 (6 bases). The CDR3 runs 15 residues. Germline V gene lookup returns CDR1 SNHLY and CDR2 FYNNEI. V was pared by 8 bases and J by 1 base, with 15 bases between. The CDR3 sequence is CASGDLTGSNQPQHF. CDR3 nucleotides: TGTGCCAGCGGAGACCTAACAGGGAGCAATCAGCCCCAGCATTTT.

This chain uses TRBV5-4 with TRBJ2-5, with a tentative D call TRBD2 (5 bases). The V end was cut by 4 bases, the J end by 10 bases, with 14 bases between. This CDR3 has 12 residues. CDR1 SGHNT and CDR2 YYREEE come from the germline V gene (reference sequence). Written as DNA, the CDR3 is TGTGCCAGCAGCCAAAATAGAGAGGGCCAGTACTTC. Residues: CASSQNREGQYF. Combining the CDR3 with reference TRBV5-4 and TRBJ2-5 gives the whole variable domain ETGVTQSPTHLIKTRGQQVTLRCSSQSGHNTVSWYQQALGQGPQFIFQYYREEENGRGNFPPRFSGLQFPNYSSELNVNALELDDSALYLCASSQNREGQYFGPGTRLLVL.

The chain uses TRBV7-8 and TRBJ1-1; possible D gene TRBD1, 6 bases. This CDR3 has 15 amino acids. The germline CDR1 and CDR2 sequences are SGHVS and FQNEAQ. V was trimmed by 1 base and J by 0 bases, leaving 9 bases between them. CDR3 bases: TGTGCCAGCAGCTTAGGGGGACACGTGAACACTGAAGCTTTCTTT. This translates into CASSLGGHVNTEAFF.

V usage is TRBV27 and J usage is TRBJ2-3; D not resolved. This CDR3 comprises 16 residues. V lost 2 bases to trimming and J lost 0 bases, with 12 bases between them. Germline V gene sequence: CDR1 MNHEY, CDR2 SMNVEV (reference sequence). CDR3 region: CASSLPYTSSTDTQYF. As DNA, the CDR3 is TGTGCCAGCAGTTTACCGTATACCTCTAGCACAGATACGCAGTATTTT.

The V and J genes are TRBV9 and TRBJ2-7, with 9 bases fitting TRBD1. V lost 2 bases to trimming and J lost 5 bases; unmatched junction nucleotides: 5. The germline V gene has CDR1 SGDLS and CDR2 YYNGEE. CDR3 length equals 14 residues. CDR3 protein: CASSVTGGWNEQYF. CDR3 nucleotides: TGTGCCAGCAGCGTGACAGGGGGGTGGAACGAGCAGTACTTC.

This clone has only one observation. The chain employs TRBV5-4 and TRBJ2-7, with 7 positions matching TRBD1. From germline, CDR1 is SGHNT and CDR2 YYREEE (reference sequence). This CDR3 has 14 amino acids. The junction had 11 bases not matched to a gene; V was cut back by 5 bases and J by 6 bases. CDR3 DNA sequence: TGTGCCAGCAGTCATTCTACAGGGGAACGCGAGCAGTACTTC. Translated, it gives CASSHSTGEREQYF.

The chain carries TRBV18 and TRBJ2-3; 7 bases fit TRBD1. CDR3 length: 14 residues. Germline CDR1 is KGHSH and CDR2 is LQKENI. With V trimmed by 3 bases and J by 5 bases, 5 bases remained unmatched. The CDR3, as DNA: TGTGCCAGCTCACCTAACAGGGGTCAAGATACGCAGTATTTT. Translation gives CASSPNRGQDTQYF.

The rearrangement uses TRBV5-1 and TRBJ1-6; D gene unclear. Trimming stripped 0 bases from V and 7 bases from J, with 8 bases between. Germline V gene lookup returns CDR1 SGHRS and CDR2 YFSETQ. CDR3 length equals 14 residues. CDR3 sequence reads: CASSLVQLNSPLHF. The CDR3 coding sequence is TGCGCCAGCAGCTTGGTGCAATTGAATTCACCCCTCCACTTT.

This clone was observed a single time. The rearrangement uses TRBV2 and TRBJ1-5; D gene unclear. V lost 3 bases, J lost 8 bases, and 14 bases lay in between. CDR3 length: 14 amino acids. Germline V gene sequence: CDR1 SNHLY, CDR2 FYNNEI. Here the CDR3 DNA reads TGTGCCAGCAGTGATACCCTTATCCGGGAGCCCCAGCATTTT. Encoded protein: CASSDTLIREPQHF.

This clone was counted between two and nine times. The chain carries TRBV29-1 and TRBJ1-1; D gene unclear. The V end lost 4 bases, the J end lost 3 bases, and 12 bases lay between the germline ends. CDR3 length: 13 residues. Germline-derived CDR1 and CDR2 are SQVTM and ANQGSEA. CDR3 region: CSVVEQQDTEAFF. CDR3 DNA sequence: TGCAGCGTTGTGGAACAGCAGGACACTGAAGCTTTCTTT.

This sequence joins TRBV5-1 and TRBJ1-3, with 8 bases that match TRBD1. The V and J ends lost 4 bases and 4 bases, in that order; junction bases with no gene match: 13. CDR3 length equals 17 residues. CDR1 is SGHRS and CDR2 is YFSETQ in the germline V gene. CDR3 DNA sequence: TGCGCCAGCAGCAGAGGTGGTCAGGGGGCGATCGGAAACACCATATATTTT. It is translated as CASSRGGQGAIGNTIYF.